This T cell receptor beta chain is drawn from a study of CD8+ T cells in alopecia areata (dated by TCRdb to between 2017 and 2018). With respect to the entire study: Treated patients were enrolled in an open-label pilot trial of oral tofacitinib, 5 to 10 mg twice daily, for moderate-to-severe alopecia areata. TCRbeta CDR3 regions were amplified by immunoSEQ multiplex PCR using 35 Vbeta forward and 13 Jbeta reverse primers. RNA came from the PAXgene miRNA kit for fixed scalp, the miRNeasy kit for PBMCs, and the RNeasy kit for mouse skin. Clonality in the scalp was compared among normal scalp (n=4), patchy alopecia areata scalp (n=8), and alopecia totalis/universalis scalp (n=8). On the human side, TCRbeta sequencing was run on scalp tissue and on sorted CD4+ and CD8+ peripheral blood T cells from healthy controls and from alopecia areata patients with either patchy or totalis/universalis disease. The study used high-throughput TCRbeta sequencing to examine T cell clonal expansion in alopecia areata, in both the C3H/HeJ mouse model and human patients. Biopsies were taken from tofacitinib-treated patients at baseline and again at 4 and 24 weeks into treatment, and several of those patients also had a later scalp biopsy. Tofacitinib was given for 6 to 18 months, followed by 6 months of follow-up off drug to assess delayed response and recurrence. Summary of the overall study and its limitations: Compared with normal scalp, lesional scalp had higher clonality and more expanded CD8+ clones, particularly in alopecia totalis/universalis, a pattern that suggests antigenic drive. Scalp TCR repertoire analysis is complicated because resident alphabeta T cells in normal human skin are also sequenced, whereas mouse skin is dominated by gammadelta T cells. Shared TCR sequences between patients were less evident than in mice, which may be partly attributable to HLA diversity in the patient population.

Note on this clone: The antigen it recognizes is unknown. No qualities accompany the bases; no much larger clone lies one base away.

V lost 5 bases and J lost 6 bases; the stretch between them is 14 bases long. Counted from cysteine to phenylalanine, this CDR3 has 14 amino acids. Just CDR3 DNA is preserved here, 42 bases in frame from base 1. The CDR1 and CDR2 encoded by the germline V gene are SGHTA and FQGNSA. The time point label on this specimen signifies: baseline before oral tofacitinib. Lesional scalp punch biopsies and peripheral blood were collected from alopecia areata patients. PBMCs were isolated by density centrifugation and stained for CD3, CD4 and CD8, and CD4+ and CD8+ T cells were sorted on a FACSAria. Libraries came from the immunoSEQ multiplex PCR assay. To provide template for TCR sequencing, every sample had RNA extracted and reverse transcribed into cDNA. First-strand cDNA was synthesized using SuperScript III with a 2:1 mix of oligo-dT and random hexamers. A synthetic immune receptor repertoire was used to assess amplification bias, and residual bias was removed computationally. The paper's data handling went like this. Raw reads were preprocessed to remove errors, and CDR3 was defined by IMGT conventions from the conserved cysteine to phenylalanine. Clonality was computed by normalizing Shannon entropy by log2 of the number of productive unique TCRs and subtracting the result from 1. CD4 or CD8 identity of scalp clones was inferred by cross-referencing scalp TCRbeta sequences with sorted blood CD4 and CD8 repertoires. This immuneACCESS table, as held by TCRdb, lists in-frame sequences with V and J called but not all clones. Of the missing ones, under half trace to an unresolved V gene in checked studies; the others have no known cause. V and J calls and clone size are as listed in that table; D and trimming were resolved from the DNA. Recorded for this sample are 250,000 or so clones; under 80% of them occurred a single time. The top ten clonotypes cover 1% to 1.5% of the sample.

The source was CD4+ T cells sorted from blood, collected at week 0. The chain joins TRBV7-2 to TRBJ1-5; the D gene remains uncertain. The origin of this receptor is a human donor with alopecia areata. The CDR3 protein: CASSLGGGSQPQHF. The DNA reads TGTGCCAGCAGCCTTGGCGGAGGGAGTCAGCCCCAGCATTTT.